What follows are 31 T cell receptor beta chains derived from one specimen sequenced in a study of OX40 agonist ivuxolimab in advanced cancers. Measured with immunoSEQ multiplex PCR; TCRdb has only the in-frame clones, and not every one. The sample records some 85,000 clones, 91% being singletons. This specimen was CD4+ or CD8+ T cells sorted from blood, taken in a trial of the OX40 agonist ivuxolimab. These receptors all stem from an adult with an advanced solid tumor such as melanoma, head and neck, liver or kidney cancer.

This chain joins TRBV27 and TRBJ1-2, with TRBD1 identical over 7 bases. V dropped 6 bases and J dropped 7; count of bases not matched to a gene: 8. The CDR3 has 13 residues. The germline CDR1 and CDR2 sequences are MNHEY and SMNVEV (reference sequence). The DNA of the CDR3 is TGTGCCAGCAGCCCAGAGGGACAGCCTGGCTACACCTTC. It yields the protein CASSPEGQPGYTF.

This chain joins TRBV11-2 and TRBJ2-4; D call uncertain. Germline V gene lookup returns CDR1 SGHAT and CDR2 FQNNGV. The CDR3 runs to 12 residues. V shed 6 bases and J shed 8 bases, with 11 bases lying between them. CDR3 region: CASRPSADIQYF. CDR3 coding DNA: TGTGCCAGCAGACCCTCCGCAGACATTCAGTACTTC. The entire variable domain, with the rest obtained from reference TRBV11-2 and TRBJ2-4, is as follows: EAGVAQSPRYKIIEKRQSVAFWCNPISGHATLYWYQQILGQGPKLLIQFQNNGVVDDSQLPKDRFSAERLKGVDSTLKIQPAKLEDSAVYLCASRPSADIQYFGAGTRLSVL.

The J gene is TRBJ2-4, the V gene TRBV4-1; D assignment may be TRBD1 or TRBD2 (6 bases each). V lost 3 bases and J lost 1, with 13 bases in between. The CDR3 runs 16 residues. Germline values: CDR1 MGHRA, CDR2 YSYEKL. DNA for the CDR3: TGCGCCAGCAGCCAGTCCACAGGGAGGGCCAAAAACATTCAGTACTTC. Translating gives CASSQSTGRAKNIQYF.

V usage is TRBV7-2 and J usage is TRBJ2-3; a possible D gene is TRBD1 (6 bases). The CDR3 sequence is 14 residues long. The germline CDR1 and CDR2 sequences are SGHTA and FQGNSA. Trimming shortened V by 6 bases and J by 2 bases, and 12 bases separated the two germline ends. CDR3 sequence (DNA): TGTGCCAGCAGGCGAGGACAGATCACAGATACGCAGTATTTT. This sequence encodes CASRRGQITDTQYF. The variable domain in full, with the rest retrieved from reference TRBV7-2 and TRBJ2-3, is GAGVSQSPSNKVTEKGKDVELRCDPISGHTALYWYRQSLGQGLEFLIYFQGNSAPDKSGLPSDRFSAERTGGSVSTLTIQRTQQEDSAVYLCASRRGQITDTQYFGPGTRLTVL.

V and J are TRBV5-1 and TRBJ2-2; D gene uncertain. Trimming cost V 0 bases and J 7 bases, with 7 bases left between them. This CDR3 is 13 amino acids long. Germline CDR1 and CDR2: SGHRS and YFSETQ. The CDR3 DNA follows: TGCGCCAGCAGCTTGGAAGGTCTCGGGGAGCTGTTTTTT. Translating gives CASSLEGLGELFF.

The rearrangement joins TRBV7-3 to TRBJ2-3; D uncertain. Trimming removed 1 base at V and 6 bases at J, with 14 bases between. CDR3 length: 15 residues. The germline CDR1 and CDR2 sequences are SGHTA and FQGTGA. CDR3 DNA: TGTGCCAGCAGCTTAAGGCCCGAGGACCTTGATACGCAGTATTTT. Translation gives CASSLRPEDLDTQYF.

This clone occurred once. The chain couples TRBV19 to TRBJ2-7; 7 bases align to TRBD2. The germline V gene has CDR1 LNHDA and CDR2 SQIVND (reference sequence). This CDR3 is built from 13 residues. The V gene end was trimmed by 9 bases and the J gene end by 1 base; junction bases not matched to a gene: 6. CDR3 DNA sequence: TGTGCCAGCAGCCCGGGGGGATCCTACGAGCAGTACTTC. This encodes CASSPGGSYEQYF.

V and J are TRBV7-2 and TRBJ2-6, with D perhaps matching TRBD2 (5 bases). V gave up 0 bases and J gave up 1 base, with 7 bases separating them. CDR3 size: 16 residues. Germline V lookup: CDR1 SGHTA, CDR2 FQGNSA. CDR3 bases: TGTGCCAGCAGCTTAGCACCGGGGTCTGGGGCCAACGTCCTGACTTTC. Its protein product is CASSLAPGSGANVLTF.

The V gene is TRBV30, the J gene TRBJ1-4, with 9 nucleotides matching TRBD1. V was clipped by 3 bases and J by 7 bases; unmatched bases: 3. Germline CDR1 reads GTSNPN; CDR2 reads SVGIG (reference sequence). The CDR3 consists of 13 residues. In DNA, the CDR3 is TGTGCCTGGAGGGGACAGGGAACTGAAAAACTGTTTTTT. It codes for CAWRGQGTEKLFF.

This clone was observed a handful of times. In DNA, the CDR3 is TGTGCCAGCAGTGAATCAGGCAGATATCAGCCCCAGCATTTT. It is translated as CASSESGRYQPQHF. The chain combines TRBV25-1 with TRBJ1-5; D remains ambiguous. The CDR3 totals 14 residues. The germline V gene encodes CDR1 MGHDK and CDR2 SYGVNS. V was pared by 1 base and J by 5 bases, with 9 bases between.

CDR3 residues: CASSMAQNTGELFF. CDR3 coding DNA: TGTGCCAGTAGTATGGCGCAGAACACCGGGGAGCTGTTTTTT. The chain employs TRBV19 and TRBJ2-2; D gene uncertain. The CDR3 contains 14 residues. V was cut by 3 bases and J by 1 base, with 6 bases left in between. The germline V gene has CDR1 LNHDA and CDR2 SQIVND (reference sequence).

The chain is built from TRBV27 and TRBJ2-7, with 9 bases fitting TRBD1. The germline V gene has CDR1 MNHEY and CDR2 SMNVEV (reference sequence). V gave up 5 bases and J gave up 1 base; unmatched junction bases: 3. The length of the CDR3 is 14 residues. CDR3 coding DNA: TGTGCCAGCAGTCGACAGGGGGTTTCCTACGAGCAGTACTTC. It yields the protein CASSRQGVSYEQYF.

This chain connects TRBV2 to TRBJ2-1; 9 nucleotides align to TRBD1. Germline loops: CDR1 SNHLY, CDR2 FYNNEI. The ends lost 4 bases at V and 5 bases at J; junction bases unmatched: 6. The CDR3 spans 15 residues. The CDR3 reads CASSVGQGLNNEQFF. Here the CDR3 DNA reads TGTGCCAGCAGTGTGGGACAGGGACTGAACAATGAGCAGTTCTTC.

About this clone: One end of the junction varies from germline; a read error may be responsible. The chain combines TRBV19 with TRBJ2-7, with 10 nucleotides matching TRBD2. CDR1 and CDR2 (germline): LNHDA, SQIVND (reference sequence). The CDR3 sequence is 14 residues long. In nucleotides, the CDR3 is TGTGCCAGTAGGATAGCGGGAGGAAACTACGAGCAGTACTTC. This codes for CASRIAGGNYEQYF.

V usage is TRBV11-3 and J usage is TRBJ2-2, with 8 bases lining up with TRBD1. This CDR3 contains 15 residues. Germline CDR1 and CDR2: SGHNT and YENEEA. V lost 3 bases, J lost 6 bases, and 6 bases stayed unmatched. The CDR3 bases are TGTGCCAGCAGCTTCTGGACAGGGTATTCCGGGGAGCTGTTTTTT. Its translation is CASSFWTGYSGELFF. The whole variable domain, filled in from reference TRBV11-3 and TRBJ2-2, reads EAGVVQSPRYKIIEKKQPVAFWCNPISGHNTLYWYLQNLGQGPELLIRYENEEAVDDSQLPKDRFSAERLKGVDSTLKIQPAELGDSAVYLCASSFWTGYSGELFFGEGSRLTVL.

This clone was seen only once. This sequence joins TRBV6-1 and TRBJ2-2; D perhaps matches TRBD2 (5 bases). Germline values: CDR1 MNHNS, CDR2 SASEGT. This CDR3 has 15 amino acids. With 7 bases removed from V and 5 bases from J, the gap between germline ends came to 17 bases. For the CDR3, the DNA is TGTGCCAGCACCTTACGGGGAGTGGAGACCGGGGAGCTGTTTTTT. It yields the protein CASTLRGVETGELFF.

The chain combines TRBV29-1 with TRBJ2-7; D ambiguous. The CDR3 is made up of 12 amino acids. Trimming pared 4 bases from V and 3 bases from J, leaving 10 bases between. The germline V gene has CDR1 SQVTM and CDR2 ANQGSEA. CDR3 coding DNA: TGCAGCGTTGTGGAAGTGGACTACGAGCAGTACTTC. This codes for CSVVEVDYEQYF.

The rearrangement uses TRBV5-6 and TRBJ2-7, with 9 bases lining up with TRBD1. The J segment lost 1 base and the V segment lost 2 bases, leaving 4 bases of the junction unmatched. Looked up from germline, CDR1 is SGHDT and CDR2 is YYEEEE. CDR3 size: 15 residues. The CDR3 sequence is CASSLRDRVSYEQYF. The CDR3 DNA is TGTGCCAGCAGCTTAAGGGACAGGGTATCCTACGAGCAGTACTTC.

The chain links TRBV2 to TRBJ2-7; D is tentatively TRBD1 or TRBD2 (5 bases each). Germline V lookup: CDR1 SNHLY, CDR2 FYNNEI. V was pared by 11 bases and J by 2 bases, with 25 bases between. The CDR3 sequence is 16 residues long. The CDR3 sequence: CAGGKGRPMNPYEQYF. The CDR3 region has the DNA TGTGCCGGAGGTAAGGGGCGTCCCATGAACCCCTACGAGCAGTACTTC.

The sample holds one count of this clone. The rearrangement joins TRBV19 to TRBJ2-5; the match to TRBD1 covers 8 bases. Per germline, CDR1 LNHDA and CDR2 SQIVND (reference sequence). V lost 5 bases to trimming and J lost 3 bases; unmatched junction nucleotides: 2. This CDR3 has 13 residues. For the CDR3, the DNA is TGTGCCAGTAGTGCGACAGGGGAAGAGACCCAGTACTTC. It specifies CASSATGEETQYF.

Turning to this clone: This CDR3 is also generated by other DNA sequences in the sample. The V and J genes are TRBV18 and TRBJ2-2, with D unclear. The CDR3 extends over 14 amino acids. V lost 5 bases, J lost 1 base, and 8 bases lay in between. The V gene's germline CDR1 is KGHSH and CDR2 LQKENI. CDR3 coding DNA: TGTGCCAGCTCATCAGGACGGAACACCGGGGAGCTGTTTTTT. It specifies CASSSGRNTGELFF. The full variable domain, with the rest looked up from reference TRBV18 and TRBJ2-2, is NAGVMQNPRHLVRRRGQEARLRCSPMKGHSHVYWYRQLPEEGLKFMVYLQKENIIDESGMPKERFSAEFPKEGPSILRIQQVVRGDSAAYFCASSSGRNTGELFFGEGSRLTVL.

J is TRBJ2-7 and V is TRBV7-9; 14 positions match TRBD2. The CDR3 length is 17 residues. Germline CDR1 and CDR2: SEHNR and FQNEAQ (reference sequence). The J segment lost 3 bases and the V segment lost 5 bases, leaving 9 bases of the junction unmatched. CDR3 nucleotides: TGTGCCAGCAGCACATGGACTAGCGGGAGGATACTCTACGAGCAGTACTTC. Its translation is CASSTWTSGRILYEQYF.

The rearrangement joins TRBV5-6 to TRBJ1-4; possible D gene TRBD1, 5 bases. The germline V gene encodes CDR1 SGHDT and CDR2 YYEEEE. The CDR3 sequence is 12 residues long. The germline V and J ends were trimmed by 5 bases and 10 bases, with 12 bases remaining between them. CDR3 DNA: TGTGCCAGCAGACGGGACCCCGGAAAACTGTTTTTT. This translates into CASRRDPGKLFF. Variable domain in full (rest from reference TRBV5-6 and TRBJ1-4): DAGVTQSPTHLIKTRGQQVTLRCSPKSGHDTVSWYQQALGQGPQFIFQYYEEEERQRGNFPDRFSGHQFPNYSSELNVNALLLGDSALYLCASRRDPGKLFFGSGTQLSVL.

The CDR3: CASCTSANTGELFF. CDR3 DNA: TGTGCCAGCTGTACTAGCGCCAACACCGGGGAGCTGTTTTTT. The chain joins TRBV6-4 to TRBJ2-2; 7 positions match TRBD2. Germline V gene sequence: CDR1 MRHNA, CDR2 SNTAGT. The CDR3 extends over 14 amino acids. The trim removed 8 bases at V and 2 bases at J, leaving 5 bases unmatched.

The CDR3 protein is CASSAGQGHGYTF. In nucleotides, the CDR3 is TGTGCCAGCAGTGCCGGACAGGGGCATGGCTACACCTTC. The rearrangement uses TRBV25-1 and TRBJ1-2, with 9 bases that match TRBD1. V dropped 4 bases and J dropped 6; count of bases not matched to a gene: 3. This CDR3 comprises 13 residues. CDR1 is MGHDK, CDR2 SYGVNS, per germline.

This clone showed up just a few times. The J gene is TRBJ1-1, the V gene TRBV10-1; 7 nucleotides match TRBD1. The CDR3 spans 14 residues. J was trimmed by 11 bases and V by 6 bases; bases with no gene match: 15. Germline lookup yields CDR1 WNHNN and CDR2 SYGVQD (reference sequence). The CDR3 nucleotides are TGCGCCAGCAGGGGGACAGTTACTAATCGACGGGCTTTCTTT. Protein sequence: CASRGTVTNRRAFF.

As regards this clone: This CDR3 is also generated by other DNA sequences in the sample. This rearrangement joins TRBV7-2 to TRBJ2-6; D not resolved. The CDR3 totals 14 residues. Per the germline V gene, CDR1 is SGHTA and CDR2 is FQGNSA. Between the trimmed V and J ends, which lost 5 bases and 0 bases, there was a span of 5 bases. The CDR3 loop is CASSLASGANVLTF. The CDR3 nucleotides are TGTGCCAGCAGCCTGGCCTCTGGGGCCAACGTCCTGACTTTC.

Remarks on this clone: At one end, the junction sequence differs from germline, possibly due to a read error. The chain employs TRBV5-6 and TRBJ2-7; 11 bases agree with TRBD2. CDR3 size: 15 residues. CDR1 and CDR2 (germline): SGHDT, YYEEEE. CDR3 bases: TGTGTCAGCAGCCCCGCGGGACTAGCGGAGCTGGGGGCGTACTTC. Residues: CVSSPAGLAELGAYF.

V is TRBV19 and J is TRBJ2-5; no definite D call. Trimming took 6 bases from V and 7 from J, leaving 6 bases between them. The length of the CDR3 is 10 residues. In germline, CDR1 is LNHDA, CDR2 SQIVND (reference sequence). The CDR3 protein is CASRKRTQYF. DNA of the CDR3: TGTGCCAGTAGGAAACGGACCCAGTACTTC.

There are a few counts of this clone. The CDR3 bases are TGTGCCAGCAGCTTATGGGAGACCCAGTACTTC. Translating it yields CASSLWETQYF. The chain carries TRBV11-1 and TRBJ2-5; no reliable D call. The CDR3 is made up of 11 amino acids. Per germline, CDR1 SGHAT and CDR2 FQDESV (reference sequence). The V end was cut by 2 bases, the J end by 5 bases, with 3 bases between. Full variable domain (remainder filled in from reference TRBV11-1 and TRBJ2-5): EAEVAQSPRYKITEKSQAVAFWCDPISGHATLYWYRQILGQGPELLVQFQDESVVDDSQLPKDRFSAERLKGVDSTLKIQPAELGDSAMYLCASSLWETQYFGPGTRLLVL.

This chain connects TRBV19 to TRBJ2-2, with a weak D call TRBD2 (6 bases). This CDR3 has 15 amino acids. Germline CDR1 and CDR2: LNHDA and SQIVND (reference sequence). V shed 6 bases and J shed 4 bases, with 15 bases lying between them. The CDR3 here is CASRGEAPGTGELFF. For the CDR3, the DNA is TGTGCCAGTAGGGGGGAGGCTCCCGGCACCGGGGAGCTGTTTTTT.